Presented here are 28 T cell receptor beta chains from one specimen sequenced in a study of blood T cell repertoires in COVID-19. Method: immunoSEQ multiplex PCR; TCRdb's copy keeps in-frame clones and lacks some. The sample includes around 230,000 clones, roughly 90% of them seen just once. The specimen sequenced was peripheral blood. The receptors originated from a man between 25 and 39 years old who had recovered from COVID-19.

The chain couples TRBV11-3 to TRBJ2-6; D is perhaps TRBD1 (5 bases). V lost 1 base to trimming and J lost 0 bases, with 10 bases between them. Germline loops: CDR1 SGHNT, CDR2 YENEEA. CDR3 size: 17 residues. CDR3 DNA: TGTGCCAGCAGCTTAGCTAGGGGCCGCTCTGGGGCCAACGTCCTGACTTTC. Protein: CASSLARGRSGANVLTF.

The rearrangement joins TRBV5-1 to TRBJ2-7; 7 bases map to TRBD2. The junction had 12 bases not matched to a gene; V was cut back by 6 bases and J by 6 bases. Per germline, CDR1 SGHRS and CDR2 YFSETQ. The CDR3 covers 14 residues. The CDR3 DNA reads TGCGCCAGCACCCTGGAGGGGTGGGAGGGCGAGCAGTACTTC. Translation: CASTLEGWEGEQYF. The full variable domain, in which reference TRBV5-1 and TRBJ2-7 provide the parts outside the CDR3, is KAGVTQTPRYLIKTRGQQVTLSCSPISGHRSVSWYQQTPGQGLQFLFEYFSETQRNKGNFPGRFSGRQFSNSRSEMNVSTLELGDSALYLCASTLEGWEGEQYFGPGTRLTVT.

The V and J genes are TRBV19 and TRBJ2-5; 8 bases are shared with TRBD2. The CDR3 covers 14 residues. Germline CDR1 and CDR2: LNHDA and SQIVND (reference sequence). Trimming took 3 bases from V and 5 from J; bases not matched to a gene: 5. In DNA form, the CDR3 reads TGTGCCAGTAGTATTACGGGACTAGAGGAGACCCAGTACTTC. Residues: CASSITGLEETQYF.

This chain links TRBV4-2 with TRBJ2-7; D is undetermined. CDR3 size: 13 residues. Germline-derived CDR1 and CDR2 are LGHNA and YNFKEQ. V dropped 1 base and J dropped 2 bases, with 6 bases sitting between them. In DNA, the CDR3 is TGTGCCAGCAGCCAAGCAGAGGCCTACGAGCAGTACTTC. It is translated as CASSQAEAYEQYF.

The rearrangement uses TRBV5-3 and TRBJ1-1, with D unresolved. TRBV5-3 is known as an ORF, though its function is uncertain. V was cut by 4 bases and J by 6 bases, with 7 bases left in between. The CDR3 has 11 amino acids. The DNA for the CDR3 is TGTGCCAGAAGCCCCGAGGCTGAAGCTTTCTTT. Protein product: CARSPEAEAFF.

The rearrangement joins TRBV5-8 to TRBJ1-2; D is unclear. This CDR3 is built from 13 residues. The germline CDR1 and CDR2 sequences are SGHTS and YDEGEE. Deletions cut 4 bases from V and 8 bases from J, with 15 bases between. The CDR3 DNA follows: TGTGCCAGCAGCCCACGATCCTCAGGAGGCTACACCTTC. Its translation is CASSPRSSGGYTF.

CDR3 region: CASSQDLAGQGMSGYTF. DNA of the CDR3: TGCGCCAGCAGCCAAGATCTGGCGGGACAGGGAATGAGTGGCTACACCTTC. The chain joins TRBV4-3 to TRBJ1-2, with TRBD1 identical over 9 bases. The V gene end was trimmed by 0 bases and the J gene end by 7 bases; junction bases not matched to a gene: 12. The CDR3 runs to 17 residues. Germline CDR1 reads LGHNA; CDR2 reads YSLEER.

The chain recombines TRBV7-8 with TRBJ2-1; tentative D call: TRBD2 (7 bases). V was clipped by 3 bases and J by 1 base, with 25 bases between them. CDR3 size: 20 residues. Germline CDR1 is SGHVS and CDR2 is FQNEAQ. The CDR3 DNA is TGTGCCAGCAGCTTGGGCTTTGAGGGGGGGCAGTTGGGATCCTACAATGAGCAGTTCTTC. It is translated as CASSLGFEGGQLGSYNEQFF.

J is TRBJ1-5 and V is TRBV27, with 7 bases matching TRBD1. V trimming: 3 bases; J trimming: 6 bases; junction bases outside the gene matches: 17. From germline, CDR1 is MNHEY and CDR2 SMNVEV (reference sequence). The CDR3 sequence is 18 residues long. The CDR3 DNA reads as TGTGCCAGCAGTTTGAGCAGAACCCCAGACAGGGCCTTTCAGCCCCAGCATTTT. Its translation: CASSLSRTPDRAFQPQHF.

The V and J genes are TRBV6-5 and TRBJ2-1, with 12 bases that match TRBD2. Germline CDR1 and CDR2: MNHEY and SVGAGI. J was trimmed by 10 bases and V by 2 bases; bases with no gene match: 6. The CDR3 spans 15 residues. Here the CDR3 DNA reads TGTGCCAGCAGTTACGGACTAGCGGGGTCGGGCGAGCAGTTCTTC. Translating gives CASSYGLAGSGEQFF.

This chain uses TRBV5-1 with TRBJ2-1, with 8 bases that match TRBD2. Trimming cost V 7 bases and J 5 bases; bases outside gene matches: 17. Germline loops: CDR1 SGHRS, CDR2 YFSETQ. This CDR3 comprises 17 residues. In nucleotides, the CDR3 is TGCGCCAGCTGTAAGGGGTTAGCGGGGAACGAAAACAATGAGCAGTTCTTC. Residues: CASCKGLAGNENNEQFF.

The rearrangement uses TRBV18 and TRBJ2-2; D is uncertain. This CDR3 comprises 14 residues. Trimming cost V 5 bases and J 3 bases, with 10 bases left between them. The germline V gene encodes CDR1 KGHSH and CDR2 LQKENI. CDR3 in amino acids: CASSAYRDTGELFF. DNA of the CDR3: TGTGCCAGCTCAGCCTACAGAGACACCGGGGAGCTGTTTTTT.

V is TRBV11-1 and J is TRBJ1-2, with a possible D match to TRBD1 (6 bases). V lost 3 bases and J 4 bases, leaving 12 bases between the germline ends. Germline V gene data show CDR1 as SGHAT and CDR2 as FQDESV (reference sequence). This CDR3 has 14 residues. CDR3 sequence (DNA): TGTGCCAGCAGCTTGGCGGGGGGCAGCTATGGCTACACCTTC. This codes for CASSLAGGSYGYTF.

The chain couples TRBV6-1 to TRBJ1-6; D perhaps matches TRBD1 (5 bases). The V gene lost 3 bases and the J gene lost 9 bases, with 21 bases spanning the gap. Germline V CDR1 and CDR2: MNHNS, SASEGT. The CDR3 spans 17 residues. CDR3 sequence (DNA): TGTGCCAGCAGTGAGTTACAGCGGATGGCGGGGGGTTCACCCCTCCACTTT. This sequence encodes CASSELQRMAGGSPLHF.

CDR3 sequence: CASSQDPQGGKTQYF. The CDR3, as DNA: TGCGCCAGCAGCCAAGATCCGCAGGGGGGAAAGACCCAGTACTTC. V usage is TRBV4-1 and J usage is TRBJ2-5, with a tentative D call TRBD1 (7 bases). The V end was cut by 0 bases, the J end by 6 bases, with 14 bases between. This CDR3 has 15 amino acids. CDR1 and CDR2 (germline): MGHRA, YSYEKL.

V and J are TRBV6-1 and TRBJ2-2; D is ambiguous. Germline V gene lookup returns CDR1 MNHNS and CDR2 SASEGT. The length of the CDR3 is 14 residues. V lost 2 bases to trimming and J lost 2 bases, with 6 bases between them. The CDR3, as DNA: TGTGCCAGCAGTGAACAGTATAACACCGGGGAGCTGTTTTTT. Translated: CASSEQYNTGELFF.

This clone has just one count. The chain uses TRBV11-3 and TRBJ2-2, with D perhaps matching TRBD2 (6 bases). This CDR3 is 16 amino acids long. In germline, CDR1 is SGHNT, CDR2 YENEEA. V was pared by 5 bases and J by 4 bases, with 17 bases between. CDR3: CASSPEGGGSTGELFF. In nucleotides, the CDR3 is TGTGCCAGCAGCCCGGAGGGAGGTGGTAGCACCGGGGAGCTGTTTTTT.

About this clone: The identical CDR3 is also encoded by other nucleotide sequences in the sample. This rearrangement joins TRBV5-1 to TRBJ2-2, with unresolved D. The V gene lost 0 bases and the J gene lost 1 base, with 4 bases spanning the gap. The CDR3 length is 14 residues. From germline, CDR1 is SGHRS and CDR2 YFSETQ. The CDR3 is CASSLGQNTGELFF. CDR3 nucleotide sequence: TGCGCCAGCAGCTTGGGGCAGAACACCGGGGAGCTGTTTTTT.

The J gene is TRBJ2-1, the V gene TRBV4-1; 14 nucleotides agree with TRBD2. Germline V gene data show CDR1 as MGHRA and CDR2 as YSYEKL. With 5 bases clipped from V and 7 bases from J, the junction kept 4 bases outside the gene matches. This CDR3 comprises 15 residues. The CDR3 region is CASSVGLAGANEQFF. The CDR3 DNA follows: TGCGCCAGCAGCGTGGGACTAGCGGGGGCAAATGAGCAGTTCTTC.

The chain uses TRBV30 and TRBJ2-7, with TRBD1 matching 7 bases. CDR3 length: 12 amino acids. V lost 5 bases to trimming and J lost 0 bases; unmatched junction nucleotides: 1. Germline V gene sequence: CDR1 GTSNPN, CDR2 SVGIG (reference sequence). The CDR3 sequence: CAWGQDSYEQYF. The CDR3 bases are TGTGCCTGGGGACAGGACTCCTACGAGCAGTACTTC.

In this sample, this clone turned up once. The chain recombines TRBV5-4 with TRBJ1-1, with D perhaps TRBD1 (6 bases). Deletions cut 4 bases from V and 7 bases from J, with 26 bases between. CDR1 and CDR2 from the germline V gene are SGHNT and YYREEE (reference sequence). The CDR3 loop spans 17 amino acids. CDR3 in DNA: TGTGCCAGCAGCCCCACGCTGGACAGTTTATTGGCGGGTGAAGCTTTCTTT. It is translated as CASSPTLDSLLAGEAFF.

This rearrangement joins TRBV9 to TRBJ1-1, with D perhaps TRBD1 (5 bases). Germline lookup yields CDR1 SGDLS and CDR2 YYNGEE. The CDR3 has 16 amino acids. Deletions cut 1 base from V and 5 bases from J, with 18 bases between. Here the CDR3 reads CASSVSPGSRGTEAFF. In nucleotides, the CDR3 is TGTGCCAGCAGCGTATCCCCGGGTAGTAGGGGAACTGAAGCTTTCTTT.

The chain recombines TRBV5-5 with TRBJ2-7; 7 bases map to TRBD2. The length of the CDR3 is 15 residues. The germline V gene encodes CDR1 SGHKS and CDR2 YYEKEE (reference sequence). The V segment lost 0 bases and the J segment 3 bases; nucleotides outside the gene matches: 6. The CDR3 protein is CASSLVGLSLYEQYF. The CDR3 region has the DNA TGTGCCAGCAGCTTGGTGGGACTATCCCTCTACGAGCAGTACTTC.

This clone was detected once. V and J are TRBV27 and TRBJ2-7, with TRBD2 matching 10 bases. After removal of 5 bases from V and 6 bases from J, the junction contained 4 bases not matched to a gene. CDR1 and CDR2 from the germline V gene are MNHEY and SMNVEV (reference sequence). This CDR3 contains 13 residues. The CDR3 reads CASSLAGVGEQYF. The CDR3 DNA sequence: TGTGCCAGCAGTCTAGCGGGGGTGGGCGAGCAGTACTTC.

This rearrangement joins TRBV7-2 to TRBJ2-1, with 8 bases fitting TRBD1. CDR3 length: 16 residues. V dropped 4 bases and J dropped 6; count of bases not matched to a gene: 11. Per germline, CDR1 SGHTA and CDR2 FQGNSA. The DNA for the CDR3 is TGTGCCAGCAGCTCTACCGGACAGGGCGGGTTCAATGAGCAGTTCTTC. Translated: CASSSTGQGGFNEQFF.

The chain joins TRBV7-9 to TRBJ1-1; weak D call: TRBD1 (6 bases). The V and J ends lost 5 bases and 1 base respectively, with 11 bases between them. This CDR3 spans 14 amino acids. Germline V gene sequence: CDR1 SEHNR, CDR2 FQNEAQ (reference sequence). The CDR3: CASSLQGANTEAFF. DNA for the CDR3: TGTGCCAGCAGCCTACAGGGAGCGAACACTGAAGCTTTCTTT.

The rearrangement uses TRBV10-1 and TRBJ2-3; possibly TRBD1 for D (5 bases). This CDR3 region has 14 residues. The germline V gene has CDR1 WNHNN and CDR2 SYGVQD (reference sequence). V was cut by 6 bases and J by 5 bases, with 15 bases left in between. The CDR3 region has the DNA TGCGCCAGCAGCCCCGGGTGGGGCGTAGATACGCAGTATTTT. Translated: CASSPGWGVDTQYF.

V usage is TRBV19 and J usage is TRBJ2-3; D remains ambiguous. The ends were cut back, 5 bases at V and 2 bases at J, with 8 bases in the middle. Germline V gives CDR1 LNHDA, CDR2 SQIVND (reference sequence). This CDR3 is built from 13 residues. CDR3 sequence (DNA): TGTGCCAGTAGTCTGGGCAACACAGATACGCAGTATTTT. This codes for CASSLGNTDTQYF.